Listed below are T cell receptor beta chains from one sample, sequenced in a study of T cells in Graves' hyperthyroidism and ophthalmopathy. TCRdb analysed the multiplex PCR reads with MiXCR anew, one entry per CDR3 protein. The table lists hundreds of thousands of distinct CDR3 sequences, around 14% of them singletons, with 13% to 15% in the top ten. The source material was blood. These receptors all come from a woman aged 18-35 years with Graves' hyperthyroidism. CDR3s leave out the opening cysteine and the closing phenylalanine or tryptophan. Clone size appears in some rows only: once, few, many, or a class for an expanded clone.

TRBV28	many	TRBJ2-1	ASSLPDWADEQF
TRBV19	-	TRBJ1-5	ASSIQRNRDQPQH
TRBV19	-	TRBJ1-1	ASGLLNTEAF
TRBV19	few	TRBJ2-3	ASFGTSGSPGTDTQY
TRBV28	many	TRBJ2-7	ASGRNRGRDEQY
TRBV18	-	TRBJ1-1	ASSPGAGWAEAF
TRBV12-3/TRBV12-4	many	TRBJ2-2	ASSPLAGSLGELF
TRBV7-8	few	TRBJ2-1	ASSLSFSEQF
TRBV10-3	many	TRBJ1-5	AISEDRSNQPQH
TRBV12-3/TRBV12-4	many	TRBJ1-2	ASSFREYSYGYT
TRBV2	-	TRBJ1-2	ASRGDRGGYT
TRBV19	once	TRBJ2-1	ASSVQQGYEQF
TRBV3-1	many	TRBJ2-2	ASSLTSTGELF
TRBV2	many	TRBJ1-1	ATTGPGGTAGEAF
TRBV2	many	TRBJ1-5	ASSEAFSADHSNQPQH
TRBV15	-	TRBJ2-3	ATSLAGVSDTQY
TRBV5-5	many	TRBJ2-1	ASSGGRSGASYNEQF
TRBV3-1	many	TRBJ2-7	ASSRDGGLLEQY
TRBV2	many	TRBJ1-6	ASLETGSSPLH
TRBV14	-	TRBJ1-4	ASSQDRWRGQRKLF
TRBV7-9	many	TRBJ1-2	ASSRLGGTQLGYGYT
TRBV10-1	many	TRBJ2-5	ASSAGRAGMETQY
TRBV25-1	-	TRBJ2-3	ASSESGGGAEFETDTQY
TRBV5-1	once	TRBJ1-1	ASSRGQGAPRSEAF
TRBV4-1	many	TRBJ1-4	ASSLVVGEKLF
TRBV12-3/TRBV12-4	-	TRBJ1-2	ASRRTRGAYGYT
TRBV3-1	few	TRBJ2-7	ASSQEGKNEQY
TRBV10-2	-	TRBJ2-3	ASSGTGVADTQY
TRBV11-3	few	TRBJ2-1	ASSLGRLAGAEQF
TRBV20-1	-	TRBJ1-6	SARAQGQGINSPLH
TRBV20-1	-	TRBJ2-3	SARDPWAANTDTQY
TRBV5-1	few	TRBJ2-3	ASSLGGLAADTQY
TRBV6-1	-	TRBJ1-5	ASSLLGQSDQPQH
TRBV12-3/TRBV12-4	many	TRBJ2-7	ASRVAGGPDEQY
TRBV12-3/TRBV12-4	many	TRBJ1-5	ASSFYSNQPQH
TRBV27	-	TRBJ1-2	ASSSQGPNYGYT
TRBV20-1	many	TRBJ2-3	SASGGVPPTDTQY
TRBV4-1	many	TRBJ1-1	ASSQVLGQVAPEAF